This T cell receptor beta chain stems from a study of T cells after yellow fever vaccination. Trimming left V 4 bases short and J 0 bases short, with 14 bases between. Germline values: CDR1 LGHNA, CDR2 YSLEER. This CDR3 contains 16 residues. Via MiXCR, TCRdb re-called the 5' RACE reads, giving one row per CDR3 protein. The table lists approximately 550,000 distinct CDR3 sequences, under 25% of them singletons. The chain employs TRBV4-3 and TRBJ2-3, with TRBD1 as a possible D gene (6 bases). The receptor comes from a man younger than 40 who received the YFV17D yellow fever vaccine. The source was PBMCs, collected 15 days after the yellow fever booster vaccination. The CDR3 nucleotides are TGCGCCAGCAGCCTACAGTCAGGGGCTAGCACAGATACGCAGTATTTT. This encodes CASSLQSGASTDTQYF.